This T cell receptor beta chain was obtained from a study of beta chain features in type 1 diabetes. Whole-study context: Patient and healthy donor groups were alike in age, gender and cell yields. Study results and caveats: A definitive answer on HLA type influencing TCRB rearrangement was not reached here. Reduced insertions and increased deletions marked VDJ junctions in type 1 diabetes patients. Shorter TCRB CDR3s, moderately but significantly so, were found in Type 1 diabetes patients in all four CD4+ subsets.

Researchers reported sorting CD4+ naive, central memory, regulatory and stem cell-like memory cells via CD45RO/CCR7/CD25/CD127/CD95/CD27. Per germline, CDR1 SGHRS and CDR2 YFSETQ. The CDR3 runs 17 residues. With 5 bases removed from V and 1 base from J, the gap between germline ends came to 16 bases. Sequencing targeted expressed TCRB transcripts, as all isolated RNA had been reverse transcribed. Profiling relied on immunoSEQ multiplex PCR, and the TCRdb table lists in-frame clones only, not all of them. The sample yields roughly 220,000 clones, roughly 16% seen once. For this clone: Antigen: not known.

This TCR was recovered from a young man with type 1 diabetes. Sequencing used naive CD4+ T cells from blood. The chain carries TRBV5-1 and TRBJ2-6; D is possibly TRBD1 (7 bases). The CDR3 sequence is CASSPGQLASGANVLTF. CDR3 coding DNA: TGCGCCAGCAGTCCGGGACAGCTAGCGTCTGGGGCCAACGTCCTGACTTTC.